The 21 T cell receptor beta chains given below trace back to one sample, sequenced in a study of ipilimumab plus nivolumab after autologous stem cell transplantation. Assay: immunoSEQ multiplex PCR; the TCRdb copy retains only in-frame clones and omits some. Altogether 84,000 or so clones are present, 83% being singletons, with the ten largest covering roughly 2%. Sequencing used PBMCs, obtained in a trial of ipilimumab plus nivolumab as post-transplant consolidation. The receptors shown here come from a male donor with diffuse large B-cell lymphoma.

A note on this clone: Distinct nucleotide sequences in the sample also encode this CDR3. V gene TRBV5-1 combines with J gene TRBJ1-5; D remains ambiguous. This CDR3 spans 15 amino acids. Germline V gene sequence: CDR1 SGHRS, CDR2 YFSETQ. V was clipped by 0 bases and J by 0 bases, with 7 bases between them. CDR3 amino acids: CASSLEGYSNQPQHF. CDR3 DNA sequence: TGCGCCAGCAGCTTGGAGGGTTATAGCAATCAGCCCCAGCATTTT.

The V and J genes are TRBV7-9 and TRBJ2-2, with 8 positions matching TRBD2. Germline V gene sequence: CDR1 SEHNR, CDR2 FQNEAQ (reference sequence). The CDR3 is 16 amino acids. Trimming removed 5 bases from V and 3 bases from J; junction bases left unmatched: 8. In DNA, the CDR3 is TGTGCCAGCAGCGGTCGGGGGGGCGGAGACACCGGGGAGCTGTTTTTT. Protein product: CASSGRGGGDTGELFF.

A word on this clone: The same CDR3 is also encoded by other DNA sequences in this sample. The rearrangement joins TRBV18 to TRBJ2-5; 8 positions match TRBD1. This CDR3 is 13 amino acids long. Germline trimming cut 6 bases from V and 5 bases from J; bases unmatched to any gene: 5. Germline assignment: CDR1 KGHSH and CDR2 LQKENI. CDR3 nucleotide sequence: TGTGCCAGCTCGCCAGGGGGCGGTGAGACCCAGTACTTC. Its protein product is CASSPGGGETQYF.

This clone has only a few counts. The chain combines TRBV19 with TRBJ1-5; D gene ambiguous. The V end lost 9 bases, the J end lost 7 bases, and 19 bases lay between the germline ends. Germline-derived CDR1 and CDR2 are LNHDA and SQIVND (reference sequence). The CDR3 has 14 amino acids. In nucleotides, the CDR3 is TGTGCCAGCCCTGCACTCCCCTGGGGACAGCCCCAGCATTTT. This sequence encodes CASPALPWGQPQHF.

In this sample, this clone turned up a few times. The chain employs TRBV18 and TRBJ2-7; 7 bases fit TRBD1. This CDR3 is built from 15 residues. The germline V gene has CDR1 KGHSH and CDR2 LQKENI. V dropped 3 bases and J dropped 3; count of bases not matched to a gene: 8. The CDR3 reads CASSPPRTGYYEQYF. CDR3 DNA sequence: TGTGCCAGCTCACCTCCTCGGACAGGCTACTACGAGCAGTACTTC. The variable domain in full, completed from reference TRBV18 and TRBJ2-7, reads NAGVMQNPRHLVRRRGQEARLRCSPMKGHSHVYWYRQLPEEGLKFMVYLQKENIIDESGMPKERFSAEFPKEGPSILRIQQVVRGDSAAYFCASSPPRTGYYEQYFGPGTRLTVT.

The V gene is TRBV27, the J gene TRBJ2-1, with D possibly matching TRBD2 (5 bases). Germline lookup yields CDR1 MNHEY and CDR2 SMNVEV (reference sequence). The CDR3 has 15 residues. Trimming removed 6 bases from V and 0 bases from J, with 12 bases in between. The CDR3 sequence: CASRAGVNSYNEQFF. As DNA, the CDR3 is TGTGCCAGCAGGGCCGGGGTCAACTCCTACAATGAGCAGTTCTTC.

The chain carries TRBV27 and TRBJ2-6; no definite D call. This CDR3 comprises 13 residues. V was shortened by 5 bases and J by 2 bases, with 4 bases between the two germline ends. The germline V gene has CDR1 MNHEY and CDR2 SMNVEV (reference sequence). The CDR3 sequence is CASSRTGANVLTF. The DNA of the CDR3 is TGTGCCAGCAGTCGTACTGGGGCCAACGTCCTGACTTTC.

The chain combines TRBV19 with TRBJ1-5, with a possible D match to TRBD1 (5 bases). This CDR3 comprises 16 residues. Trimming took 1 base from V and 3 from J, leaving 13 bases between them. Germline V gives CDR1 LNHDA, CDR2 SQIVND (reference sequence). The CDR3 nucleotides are TGTGCCAGTAGTATAGCGGCCCGACAGTCCAATCAGCCCCAGCATTTT. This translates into CASSIAARQSNQPQHF.

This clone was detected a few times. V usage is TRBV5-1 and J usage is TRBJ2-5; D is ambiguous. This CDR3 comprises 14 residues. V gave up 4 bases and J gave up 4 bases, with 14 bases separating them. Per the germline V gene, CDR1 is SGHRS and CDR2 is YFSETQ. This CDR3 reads CASSNQPVGETQYF. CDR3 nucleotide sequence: TGCGCCAGCAGCAATCAACCGGTAGGAGAGACCCAGTACTTC.

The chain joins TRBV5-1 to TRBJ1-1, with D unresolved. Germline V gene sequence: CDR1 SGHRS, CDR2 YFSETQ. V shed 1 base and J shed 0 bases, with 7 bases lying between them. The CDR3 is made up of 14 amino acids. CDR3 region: CASSLSQVNTEAFF. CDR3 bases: TGCGCCAGCAGCTTGAGCCAGGTGAACACTGAAGCTTTCTTT.

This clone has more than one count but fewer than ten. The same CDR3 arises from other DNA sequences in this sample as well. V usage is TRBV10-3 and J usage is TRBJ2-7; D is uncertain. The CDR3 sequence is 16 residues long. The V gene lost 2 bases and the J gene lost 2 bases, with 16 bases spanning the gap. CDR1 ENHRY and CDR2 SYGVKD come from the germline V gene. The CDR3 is CAISEGLADLTYEQYF. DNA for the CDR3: TGTGCCATCAGTGAGGGCTTGGCCGACCTAACCTACGAGCAGTACTTC.

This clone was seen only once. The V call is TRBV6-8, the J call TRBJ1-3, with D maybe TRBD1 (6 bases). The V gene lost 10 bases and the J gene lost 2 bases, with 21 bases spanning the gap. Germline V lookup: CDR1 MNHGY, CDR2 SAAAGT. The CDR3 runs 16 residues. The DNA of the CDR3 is TGTGCCATCATATGGGGGGGGGCTTGCGCTGGAAACACCATATATTTT. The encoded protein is CAIIWGGACAGNTIYF.

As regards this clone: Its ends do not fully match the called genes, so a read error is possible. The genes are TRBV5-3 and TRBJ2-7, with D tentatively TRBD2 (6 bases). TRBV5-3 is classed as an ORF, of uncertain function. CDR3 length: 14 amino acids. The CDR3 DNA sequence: TGTGCCAGCAGCTTGGATAGCGGCTTCTACGAGCAGTACTTC. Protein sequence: CASSLDSGFYEQYF.

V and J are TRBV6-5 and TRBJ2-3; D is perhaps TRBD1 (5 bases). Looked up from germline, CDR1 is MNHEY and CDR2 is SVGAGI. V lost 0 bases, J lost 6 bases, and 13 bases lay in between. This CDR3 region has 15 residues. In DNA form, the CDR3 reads TGTGCCAGCAGTTACTCGTGGGGTTCAGGGGATACGCAGTATTTT. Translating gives CASSYSWGSGDTQYF.

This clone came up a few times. DNA of the CDR3: TGTGCCAGCAGCTCGGGGATCTTAGGTGAAAAACTGTTTTTT. It specifies CASSSGILGEKLFF. The chain links TRBV5-4 to TRBJ1-4; D ambiguous. CDR1 SGHNT and CDR2 YYREEE come from the germline V gene (reference sequence). Trimming stripped 3 bases from V and 7 bases from J, with 13 bases between. The CDR3 spans 14 residues.

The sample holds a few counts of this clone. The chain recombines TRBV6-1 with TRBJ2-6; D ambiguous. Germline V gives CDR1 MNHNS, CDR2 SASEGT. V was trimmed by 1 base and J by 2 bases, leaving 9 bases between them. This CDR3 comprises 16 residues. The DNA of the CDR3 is TGTGCCAGCAGTGAAGTCGGGCACACTGGGGCCAACGTCCTGACTTTC. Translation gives CASSEVGHTGANVLTF.

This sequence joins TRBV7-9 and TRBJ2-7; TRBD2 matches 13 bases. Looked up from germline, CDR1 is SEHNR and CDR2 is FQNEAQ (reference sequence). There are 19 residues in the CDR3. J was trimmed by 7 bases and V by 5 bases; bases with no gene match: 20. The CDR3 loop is CASSAQDPTSGGALGEQYF. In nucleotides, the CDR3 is TGTGCCAGCAGCGCGCAGGACCCAACTAGCGGGGGGGCCCTGGGGGAGCAGTACTTC.

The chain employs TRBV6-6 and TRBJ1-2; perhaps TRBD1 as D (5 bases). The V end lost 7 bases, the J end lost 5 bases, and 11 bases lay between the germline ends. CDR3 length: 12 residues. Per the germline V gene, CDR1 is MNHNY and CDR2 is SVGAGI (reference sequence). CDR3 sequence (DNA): TGTGCCAGCACCGGATGGGGGTATGGCTACACCTTC. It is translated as CASTGWGYGYTF.

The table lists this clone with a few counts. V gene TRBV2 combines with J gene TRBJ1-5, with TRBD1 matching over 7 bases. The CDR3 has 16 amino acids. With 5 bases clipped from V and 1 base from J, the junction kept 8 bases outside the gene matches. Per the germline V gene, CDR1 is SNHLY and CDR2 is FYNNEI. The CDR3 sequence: CASSKQGSLSNQPQHF. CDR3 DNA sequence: TGTGCCAGCAGTAAACAGGGGAGCCTAAGCAATCAGCCCCAGCATTTT.

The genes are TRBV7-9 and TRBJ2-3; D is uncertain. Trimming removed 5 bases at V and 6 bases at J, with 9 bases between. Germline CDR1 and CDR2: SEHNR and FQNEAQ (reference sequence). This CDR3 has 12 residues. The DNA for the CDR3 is TGTGCCAGCAGCCTGGTGGGTGATACGCAGTATTTT. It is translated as CASSLVGDTQYF.

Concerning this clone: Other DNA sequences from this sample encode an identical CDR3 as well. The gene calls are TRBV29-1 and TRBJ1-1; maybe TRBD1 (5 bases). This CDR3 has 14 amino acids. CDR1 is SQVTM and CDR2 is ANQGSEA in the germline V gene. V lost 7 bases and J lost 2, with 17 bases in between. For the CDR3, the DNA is TGCAGCGCCGGCGCCCCCGACAGAAACACTGAAGCTTTCTTT. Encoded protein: CSAGAPDRNTEAFF.